Listed below are T cell receptor beta chains from one sample, sequenced in a study of cytomegalovirus exposure and HLA in healthy donors. Repertoires were generated with immunoSEQ multiplex PCR, while TCRdb's copy carries only in-frame clones and drops some. The sample yields approximately 180,000 clones, roughly 78% seen once. Input material: PBMCs. These receptors came from a woman in her forties or fifties in good health and CMV-seropositive. Each CDR3 is given with its conserved first and last residue. A D gene is named only where the DNA matches it firmly.

d_gene	v_gene	len	CDR3aa
NA	TRBV14	14	CASSQVSGNTEAFF
NA	TRBV7-8	14	CASSLEAGSGELFF
NA	TRBV11-2	13	CASSPGLNYGYTF
NA	TRBV27	15	CASKGRGSYNSPLHF
NA	TRBV7-8	16	CASSYRRQGPTDTQYF
NA	TRBV18	14	CASSSQTSNTEAFF
TRBD1	TRBV6-5	14	CASSQYADRGEQYF
NA	TRBV4-1	15	CASSRFGVTENIQYF
NA	TRBV2	16	CASSQRSGEGTGELFF
NA	TRBV11-2	15	CASSSQTGQYNEQFF
TRBD1	TRBV25-1	15	CASSGGTGGNQPQHF
TRBD2	TRBV10-3	16	CAISERSGGAGNEQFF
TRBD2	TRBV10-3	19	CAISETRPVAGGSTDTQYF
TRBD1	TRBV2	17	CASRIGTGGVRNQPQHF
NA	TRBV9	15	CASSVGDFPHSPLHF
NA	TRBV7-3	16	CASSSSLGTSTDTQYF
NA	TRBV11-2	12	CASSLVREKLFF
NA	TRBV6-5	14	CASLQARHSYEQYF
NA	TRBV5-1	15	CASSPGAPSLETQYF
NA	TRBV15	17	CATSKGGGRGGTDTQYF
TRBD1	TRBV5-1	16	CASSRSRTGVDGELFF
NA	TRBV7-9	17	CASHLGGGAGSGNTIYF